This T cell receptor beta chain was identified in a study of cytomegalovirus exposure and HLA in healthy donors. The PCR employed 60 Vbeta primers together with 13 Jbeta primers. Method: immunoSEQ multiplex PCR; TCRdb's copy keeps in-frame clones and lacks some. The table lists under 150,000 clones, approximately 82% of them singletons, with less than 1.5% in the top ten. The V gene lost 11 bases and the J gene lost 7 bases, with 15 bases spanning the gap. The CDR3 extends over 13 amino acids. Germline values: CDR1 MDHEN, CDR2 SYDVKM. The chain is built from TRBV28 and TRBJ1-6; the D gene is possibly TRBD1 (6 bases). The material sequenced was PBMCs. The clonotype was recovered from a man aged 25 to 45 in good health and CMV-seropositive. The DNA for the CDR3 is TGTGCCTATGGGGGCTGGCGGAATTCACCCCTCCACTTT. Translation: CAYGGWRNSPLHF.